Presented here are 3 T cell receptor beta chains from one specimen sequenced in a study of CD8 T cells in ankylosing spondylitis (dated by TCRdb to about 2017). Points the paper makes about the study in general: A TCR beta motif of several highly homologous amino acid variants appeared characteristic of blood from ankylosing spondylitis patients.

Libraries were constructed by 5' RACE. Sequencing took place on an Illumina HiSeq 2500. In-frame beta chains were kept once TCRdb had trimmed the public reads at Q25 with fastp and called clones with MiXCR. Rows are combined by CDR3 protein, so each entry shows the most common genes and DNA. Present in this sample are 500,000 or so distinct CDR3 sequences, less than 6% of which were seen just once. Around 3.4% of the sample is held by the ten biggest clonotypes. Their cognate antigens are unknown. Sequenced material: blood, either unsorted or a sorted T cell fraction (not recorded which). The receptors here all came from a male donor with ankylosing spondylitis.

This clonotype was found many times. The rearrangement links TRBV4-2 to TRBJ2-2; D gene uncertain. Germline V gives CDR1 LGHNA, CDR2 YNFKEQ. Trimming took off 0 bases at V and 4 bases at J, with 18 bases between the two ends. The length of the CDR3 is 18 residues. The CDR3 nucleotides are TGTGCCAGCAGCCAAGAGGGCTTTGGCGAAGGTATCACCGGGGAGCTGTTTTTT. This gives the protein CASSQEGFGEGITGELFF.

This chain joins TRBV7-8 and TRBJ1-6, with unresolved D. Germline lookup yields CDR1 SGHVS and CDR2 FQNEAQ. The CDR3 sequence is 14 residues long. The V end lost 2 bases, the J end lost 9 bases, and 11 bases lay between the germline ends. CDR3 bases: TGTGCCAGCAGCTTAAGAGGATCCCGTTCACCCCTCCACTTT. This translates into CASSLRGSRSPLHF.

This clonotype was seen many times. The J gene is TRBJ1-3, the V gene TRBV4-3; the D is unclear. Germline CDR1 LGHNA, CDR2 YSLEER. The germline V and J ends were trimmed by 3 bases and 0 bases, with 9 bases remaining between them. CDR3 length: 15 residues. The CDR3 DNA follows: TGCGCCAGCAGCCACCGCCAGAGCTCTGGAAACACCATATATTTT. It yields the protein CASSHRQSSGNTIYF.